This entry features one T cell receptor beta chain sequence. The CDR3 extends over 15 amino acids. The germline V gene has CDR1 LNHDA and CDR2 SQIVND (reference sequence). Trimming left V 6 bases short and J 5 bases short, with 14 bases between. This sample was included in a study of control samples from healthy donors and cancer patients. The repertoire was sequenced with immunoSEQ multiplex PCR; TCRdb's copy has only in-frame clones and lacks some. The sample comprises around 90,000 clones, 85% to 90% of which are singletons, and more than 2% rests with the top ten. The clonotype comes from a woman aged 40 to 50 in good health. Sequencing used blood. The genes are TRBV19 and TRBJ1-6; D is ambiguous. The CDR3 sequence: CASRLQKVDNSPLHF. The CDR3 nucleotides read TGTGCCAGTAGATTACAGAAAGTGGATAATTCACCCCTCCACTTT. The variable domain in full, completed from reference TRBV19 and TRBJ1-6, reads DGGITQSPKYLFRKEGQNVTLSCEQNLNHDAMYWYRQDPGQGLRLIYYSQIVNDFQKGDIAEGYSVSREKKESFPLTVTSAQKNPTAFYLCASRLQKVDNSPLHFGNGTRLTVT.